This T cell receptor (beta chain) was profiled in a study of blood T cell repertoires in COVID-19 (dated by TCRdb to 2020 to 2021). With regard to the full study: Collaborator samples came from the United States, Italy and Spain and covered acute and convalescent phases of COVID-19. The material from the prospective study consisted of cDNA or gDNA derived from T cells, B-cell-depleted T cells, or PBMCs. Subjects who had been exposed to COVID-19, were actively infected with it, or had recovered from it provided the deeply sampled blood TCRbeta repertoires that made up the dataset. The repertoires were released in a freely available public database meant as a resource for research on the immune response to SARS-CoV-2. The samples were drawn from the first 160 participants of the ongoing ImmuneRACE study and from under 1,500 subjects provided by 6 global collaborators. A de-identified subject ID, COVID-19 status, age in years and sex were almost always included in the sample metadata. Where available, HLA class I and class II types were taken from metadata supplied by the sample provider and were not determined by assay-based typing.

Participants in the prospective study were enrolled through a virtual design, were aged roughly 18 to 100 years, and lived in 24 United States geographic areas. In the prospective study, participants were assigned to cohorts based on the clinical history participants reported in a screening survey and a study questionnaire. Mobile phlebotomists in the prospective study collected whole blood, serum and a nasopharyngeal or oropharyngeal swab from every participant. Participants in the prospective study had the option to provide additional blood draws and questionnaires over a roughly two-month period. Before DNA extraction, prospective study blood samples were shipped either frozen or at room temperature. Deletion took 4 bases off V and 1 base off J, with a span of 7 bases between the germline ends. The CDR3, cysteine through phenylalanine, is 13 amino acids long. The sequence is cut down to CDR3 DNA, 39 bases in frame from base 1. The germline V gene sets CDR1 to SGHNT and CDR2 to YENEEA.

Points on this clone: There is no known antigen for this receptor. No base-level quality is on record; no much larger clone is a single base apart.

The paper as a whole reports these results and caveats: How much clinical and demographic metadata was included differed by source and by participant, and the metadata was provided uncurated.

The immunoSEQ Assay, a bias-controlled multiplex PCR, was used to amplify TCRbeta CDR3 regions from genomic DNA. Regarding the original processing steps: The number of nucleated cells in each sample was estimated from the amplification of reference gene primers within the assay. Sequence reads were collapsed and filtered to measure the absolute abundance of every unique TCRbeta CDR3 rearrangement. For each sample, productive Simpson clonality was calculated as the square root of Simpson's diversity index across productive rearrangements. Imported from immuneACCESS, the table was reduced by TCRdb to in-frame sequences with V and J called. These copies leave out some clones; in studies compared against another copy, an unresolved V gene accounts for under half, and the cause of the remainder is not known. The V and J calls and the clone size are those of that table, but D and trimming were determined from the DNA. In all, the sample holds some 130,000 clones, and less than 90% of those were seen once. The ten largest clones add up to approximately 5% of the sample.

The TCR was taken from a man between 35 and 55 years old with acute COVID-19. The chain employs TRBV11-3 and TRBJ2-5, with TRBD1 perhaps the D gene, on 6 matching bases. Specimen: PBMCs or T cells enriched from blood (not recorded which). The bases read TGTGCCAGCAGCTCAGGGGTCCAAGAGACCCAGTACTTC. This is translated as CASSSGVQETQYF. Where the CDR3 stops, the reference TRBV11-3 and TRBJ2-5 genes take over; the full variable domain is EAGVVQSPRYKIIEKKQPVAFWCNPISGHNTLYWYLQNLGQGPELLIRYENEEAVDDSQLPKDRFSAERLKGVDSTLKIQPAELGDSAVYLCASSSGVQETQYFGPGTRLLVL.